These T cell receptor beta chains were read from a single sample in a study of control samples from healthy donors and cancer patients. The method was immunoSEQ multiplex PCR; TCRdb's version includes in-frame clones alone and lacks a portion of them. The sample has 150,000 or so clones; around nine tenths are singletons. Input material: blood. Receptor source: a woman younger than 45 in good health. Each CDR3 is given with its conserved first and last residue. A D gene is named only where the DNA matches it firmly. Size tells how often a clone was seen (once, few, many) or the class of an expanded clone, and some rows leave it out.

d_call clone_size j_call v_call cdr3_nt cdr3_aa
TRBD2 - TRBJ2-7 TRBV2 TGTGCCTTTTCCGGGACTAGCGGGAGTGGCGAGCAGTACTTC CAFSGTSGSGEQYF
- - TRBJ1-3 TRBV29-1 TGCAGCGGTCTAGTTGGAAACACCATATATTTT CSGLVGNTIYF
TRBD1 once TRBJ1-5 TRBV28 TGTGCCAGCAGTAGGGAGGGGGCCGGCAATCAGCCCCAGCATTTT CASSREGAGNQPQHF
- - TRBJ1-5 TRBV4-1 TGCGCCAGCAGCCAAGGAAAGTTAACCTTCAGCAATCAGCCCCAGCATTTT CASSQGKLTFSNQPQHF
- - TRBJ2-2 TRBV24-1 TGTGCCACCAGTGATTTTGACAAAGACACCGGGGAGCTGTTTTTT CATSDFDKDTGELFF
TRBD1 - TRBJ1-1 TRBV7-9 TGTGCCAGCAGCGATTGGGACAGGGGTCCCACTGAAGCTTTCTTT CASSDWDRGPTEAFF
- - TRBJ1-1 TRBV28 TGTGCCAGCACTCATGGGCTAACTGAAGCTTTCTTT CASTHGLTEAFF
- few TRBJ2-7 TRBV6-2/TRBV6-3 TGTGCCAGCAGTTGGCTCGAGCTCTCCTACGAGCAGTACTTC CASSWLELSYEQYF
- - TRBJ2-7 TRBV6-2/TRBV6-3 TGTGCCAGCAGTTACGCGCTAGGGGCCTACGAGCAGTACTTC CASSYALGAYEQYF
TRBD1 once TRBJ2-1 TRBV5-1 TGCGCCAGCCGACAGGGGGCGGGCAATGAGCAGTTCTTC CASRQGAGNEQFF
TRBD1 - TRBJ1-2 TRBV7-2 TGTGCCAGCAGCGCCACAGGGGCCCTCTATGGCTACACCTTC CASSATGALYGYTF
TRBD1 - TRBJ2-1 TRBV18 TGTGCCAGCTCACCATGGGACAGGCAGTACAATGAGCAGTTCTTC CASSPWDRQYNEQFF
- few TRBJ2-1 TRBV3-1/TRBV3-2 TGTGCCAGCAGTCGCACAGGGGGGGGAGATGAGCAGTTCTTC CASSRTGGGDEQFF
- - TRBJ2-3 TRBV29-1 TGCAGCGTTGATCCCCCTAGCACAGATACGCAGTATTTT CSVDPPSTDTQYF
- - TRBJ1-5 TRBV11-2 TGTGCCAGCAGCAATGGCGGGGCCGGAACCCAGCATTTT CASSNGGAGTQHF
TRBD1 - TRBJ2-2 TRBV24-1 TGTGCCACCAACGGCCCGGGACAGGGCCTCACCGGGGAGCTGTTTTTT CATNGPGQGLTGELFF
- - TRBJ1-2 TRBV27 TGTGCCAGCAGTCCCGGAGGAGGGTATGGCTACACCTTC CASSPGGGYGYTF
- - TRBJ2-5 TRBV25-1 TGTGCCAGCAGTGAATTCGTGGGAGCCGAGACCCAGTACTTC CASSEFVGAETQYF
TRBD1 - TRBJ1-1 TRBV6-1 TGTGCCAGCAGTGACAGCTTTAGACAGGGGAGTAACACTGAAGCTTTCTTT CASSDSFRQGSNTEAFF
TRBD2 - TRBJ2-4 TRBV6-1 TGTGCCAGCAGTGATGGACTAGCGGGAGGGCCGGAGAACATTCAGTACTTC CASSDGLAGGPENIQYF
- - TRBJ2-1 TRBV30 TGTGCCTGGAGTGTAGAGGGCCCCCTCTACAATGAGCAGTTCTTC CAWSVEGPLYNEQFF
- - TRBJ2-7 TRBV18 TGTGCCAGCTCACAAAGCGAAGGATCCTACGAGCAGTACTTC CASSQSEGSYEQYF
- - TRBJ1-1 TRBV11-2 TGTGCCAGCAGCGGGAGCAGGGTAGGAGCTTTCTTT CASSGSRVGAFF
TRBD1 - TRBJ1-6 TRBV23-1 TGCGCCAGCAGTCAAAGGACAGGGGATAATTCACCCCTCCACTTT CASSQRTGDNSPLHF
- - TRBJ2-6 TRBV6-5 TGTGCCAGCACTCCAGCTGGTGGGGCCAACGTCCTGACTTTC CASTPAGGANVLTF
TRBD2 - TRBJ2-1 TRBV4-1 TGCGCCAGCAGCCAAGAAAAGCGGGAGGGCCGCAATGAGCAGTTCTTC CASSQEKREGRNEQFF
- - TRBJ2-7 TRBV25-1 TGTGCCAGCAGTGAACCCAGGGTCGGGGAGCAGTACTTC CASSEPRVGEQYF
- once TRBJ2-2 TRBV25-1 TGTGCCAGCAGTGCCACGACGGCGAACACCGGGGAGCTGTTTTTT CASSATTANTGELFF
- - TRBJ1-1 TRBV10-3 TGTGCCATCAGAAGGGACGGGGACACTGAAGCTTTCTTT CAIRRDGDTEAFF
TRBD2 - TRBJ2-7 TRBV5-5 TGTGCCAGCAGCTTGTCTAGCGGGAGCCCGGGCGAGCAGTACTTC CASSLSSGSPGEQYF
TRBD1 - TRBJ1-2 TRBV9 TGTGCCAGCAGCTCCTCTAGACAGGGGTCTTCTTGGGGCTACACCTTC CASSSSRQGSSWGYTF
TRBD1 - TRBJ1-2 TRBV11-2 TGTGCCAGCACCCTGGGGACAGGGGACTATGGCTACACCTTC CASTLGTGDYGYTF
- - TRBJ2-7 TRBV4-1 TGCGCCAGCAGCCAAGAAAATTTCTACGAGCAGTACTTC CASSQENFYEQYF
- - TRBJ1-4 TRBV6-1 TGTGCCAGCAGTGAATGGAGTGCAACTAATGAAAAACTGTTTTTT CASSEWSATNEKLFF
- - TRBJ2-2 TRBV18 TGTGCCAGCTCGCCACAATTGGCGGTAAACACCGGGGAGCTGTTTTTT CASSPQLAVNTGELFF
TRBD1 - TRBJ1-4 TRBV6-2/TRBV6-3 TGTGCCAGCAGTTACTGGAGGGGGCTGGGTGAAAAACTGTTTTTT CASSYWRGLGEKLFF
- few TRBJ2-3 TRBV6-4 TGTGCCAGCAGCGTCCGGGGTAGCACAGATACGCAGTATTTT CASSVRGSTDTQYF
- - TRBJ2-1 TRBV18 TGTGCCAGCTCACCACCGAACCCCTCCTACAATGAGCAGTTCTTC CASSPPNPSYNEQFF
TRBD2 - TRBJ2-3 TRBV7-1 TGTGCCAGCAGCTCACGGATCACAGGGGTTCTAGCGGGAGAGAGGCCCCCCCCCGCAGATACGCAGTATTTT CASSSRITGVLAGERPPPADTQYF
TRBD2 - TRBJ2-7 TRBV4-3 TGCGCCAGCAGCCCCGGGCTAGCGGTAGACGCCTACGAGCAGTACTTC CASSPGLAVDAYEQYF
TRBD2 - TRBJ2-1 TRBV7-9 TGTGCCAGCAGCTCCGGGACTAGCGTAAATGAGCAGTTCTTC CASSSGTSVNEQFF
- - TRBJ1-1 TRBV19 TGTGCCAGTAGCGACAGTTGGACTGAAGCTTTCTTT CASSDSWTEAFF
TRBD1 - TRBJ2-7 TRBV19 TGTGCCAGTAGTATGAGACCGGGACAGAGACCCTACGAGCAGTACTTC CASSMRPGQRPYEQYF
- - TRBJ1-3 TRBV30 TGTGCCTGGAGTGTAGGCCCCCTTGGGGGGGCGAACACCATATATTTT CAWSVGPLGGANTIYF
- - TRBJ1-5 TRBV27 TGTGCCAGCAGTGAGACGCACCCACAGGGTACAGTGTATCAGCCCCAGCATTTT CASSETHPQGTVYQPQHF
TRBD1 few TRBJ1-2 TRBV10-3 TGTGCCATCAGTCTGGACAGGGTCTATGGCTACACCTTC CAISLDRVYGYTF
TRBD2 - TRBJ2-3 TRBV29-1 TGCAGCGAAATGCAGGGAGGGGCAGATACGCAGTATTTT CSEMQGGADTQYF
- - TRBJ2-3 TRBV5-1 TGCGCCAGCAGCTGGGGGACCGACTCAATTCGCACAGATACGCAGTATTTT CASSWGTDSIRTDTQYF
- - TRBJ1-4 TRBV5-6 TGTGCCAGCAGCAAGAGGGGGTCGGGTGAAAAACTGTTTTTT CASSKRGSGEKLFF
TRBD2 - TRBJ2-5 TRBV7-2 TGTGCCAGCAGCTTAGGTCGGCGGGAGCGTCCGGAGACCCAGTACTTC CASSLGRRERPETQYF
TRBD2 once TRBJ2-1 TRBV30 TGTGCCTGGAGTGTACGACTAGCGGGAGGGAATGAGCAGTTCTTC CAWSVRLAGGNEQFF
- - TRBJ1-3 TRBV28 TGTGCCAGCAGTTTTTCTAGGGCTGCTGGAAACACCATATATTTT CASSFSRAAGNTIYF
TRBD2 once TRBJ2-7 TRBV19 TGTGCCAGGAGATCAGGACTAGCGGGTACCTCCTACGAGCAGTACTTC CARRSGLAGTSYEQYF
TRBD2 - TRBJ2-7 TRBV5-4 TGTGCCAGCAGCTTCGGGACTAGTAGCGAGCAGTACTTC CASSFGTSSEQYF
- - TRBJ2-7 TRBV5-1 TGCGCCAGCAGATCCCGCCCTCAGCAAACTTACGAGCAGTACTTC CASRSRPQQTYEQYF